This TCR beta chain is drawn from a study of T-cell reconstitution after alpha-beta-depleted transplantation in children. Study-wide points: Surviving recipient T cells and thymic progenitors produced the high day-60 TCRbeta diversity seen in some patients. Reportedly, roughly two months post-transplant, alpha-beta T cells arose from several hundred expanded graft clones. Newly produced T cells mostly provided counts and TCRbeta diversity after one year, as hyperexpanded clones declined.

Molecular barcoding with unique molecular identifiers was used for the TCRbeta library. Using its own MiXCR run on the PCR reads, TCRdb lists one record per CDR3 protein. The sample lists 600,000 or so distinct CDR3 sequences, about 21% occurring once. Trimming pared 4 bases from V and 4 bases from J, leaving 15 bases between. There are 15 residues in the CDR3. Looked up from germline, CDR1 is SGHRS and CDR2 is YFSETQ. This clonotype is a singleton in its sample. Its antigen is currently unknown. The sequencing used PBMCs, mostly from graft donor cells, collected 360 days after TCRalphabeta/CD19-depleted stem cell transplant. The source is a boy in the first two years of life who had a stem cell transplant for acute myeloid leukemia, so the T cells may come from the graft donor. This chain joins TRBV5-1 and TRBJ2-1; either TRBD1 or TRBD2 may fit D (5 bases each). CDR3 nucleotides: TGCGCCAGCAGCACAGACACTAGGGGTTACAATGAGCAGTTCTTC. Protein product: CASSTDTRGYNEQFF.